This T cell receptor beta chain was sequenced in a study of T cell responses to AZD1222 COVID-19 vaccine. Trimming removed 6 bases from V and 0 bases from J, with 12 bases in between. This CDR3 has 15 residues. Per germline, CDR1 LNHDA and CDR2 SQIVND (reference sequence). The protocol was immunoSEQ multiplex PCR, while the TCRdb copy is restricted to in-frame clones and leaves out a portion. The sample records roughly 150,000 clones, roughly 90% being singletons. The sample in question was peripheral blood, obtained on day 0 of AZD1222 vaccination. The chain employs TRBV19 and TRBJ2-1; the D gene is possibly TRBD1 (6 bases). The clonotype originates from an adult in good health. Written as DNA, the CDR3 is TGTGCCAGTAGAACGGACAGAAGCTCCTACAATGAGCAGTTCTTC. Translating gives CASRTDRSSYNEQFF.